The 25 T cell receptor beta chains reported below all come from one sample, sequenced in a study of CD8 T cells in ankylosing spondylitis. From the 5' RACE reads, TCRdb called clonotypes with MiXCR, one entry per CDR3 protein. This repertoire shows under 200,000 distinct CDR3 sequences, approximately 10% found once; its top ten account for less than 15%. The sequenced sample consisted of blood, either unsorted or a sorted T cell fraction (not recorded which). The receptors come from a female donor with ankylosing spondylitis or in good health (not recorded which).

This clonotype appeared a few times. The rearrangement joins TRBV28 to TRBJ1-1; TRBD1 agrees at 8 bases. CDR1 is MDHEN and CDR2 is SYDVKM in the germline V gene. The CDR3 has 13 amino acids. J lost 3 bases, V lost 6 bases, and 3 bases had no gene match. The CDR3 loop is CASSHRGDTEAFF. The CDR3 coding sequence is TGTGCCAGCAGCCACAGGGGGGACACTGAAGCTTTCTTT.

This chain links TRBV6-1 with TRBJ2-7; no clear D gene. The CDR3 extends over 11 amino acids. V was pared by 8 bases and J by 5 bases, with 10 bases between. Germline lookup yields CDR1 MNHNS and CDR2 SASEGT. CDR3 amino acids: CASRWGHEQYF. CDR3 sequence (DNA): TGTGCCAGCCGGTGGGGTCACGAGCAGTACTTC.

The chain combines TRBV7-2 with TRBJ2-7, with 7 nucleotides matching TRBD2. Trimming at V came to 5 bases and at J to 7 bases, leaving 14 bases not matched to a gene. The germline V gene has CDR1 SGHTA and CDR2 FQGNSA. The CDR3 is made up of 15 amino acids. CDR3 loop: CASSTPPRGSWEQYF. The DNA of the CDR3 is TGTGCCAGCAGCACCCCCCCCCGCGGGAGTTGGGAGCAGTACTTC.

This clonotype has just a few counts. The chain has TRBV6-5 and TRBJ2-1, with a tentative D call TRBD1 (7 bases). The germline CDR1 and CDR2 sequences are MNHEY and SVGAGI. The V and J ends lost 0 bases and 4 bases respectively, with 10 bases between them. This CDR3 is 15 amino acids long. The CDR3 region is CASSYSQGGYNEQFF. DNA for the CDR3: TGTGCCAGCAGTTACTCGCAGGGGGGATACAATGAGCAGTTCTTC.

This clonotype was seen a handful of times. The chain links TRBV10-2 to TRBJ2-1; D is possibly TRBD2 (5 bases). Germline V CDR1 and CDR2: WSHSY, SAAADI. V gave up 0 bases and J gave up 8 bases, with 11 bases separating them. The CDR3 spans 14 residues. The CDR3 region is CASSESRLAYEQFF. DNA of the CDR3: TGCGCCAGCAGTGAGTCAAGGCTAGCCTATGAGCAGTTCTTC.

The table lists this clonotype with a few counts. CDR3 sequence: CASSLRQTFFDGYTF. Written as DNA, the CDR3 is TGTGCCAGCAGCTTAAGACAGACCTTCTTTGATGGCTACACCTTC. V usage is TRBV5-5 and J usage is TRBJ1-2, with D maybe TRBD1 (5 bases). The CDR3 sequence is 15 residues long. Germline V gives CDR1 SGHKS, CDR2 YYEKEE (reference sequence). Trimming left V 2 bases short and J 6 bases short, with 17 bases between.

This clonotype was detected a few times. V usage is TRBV10-3 and J usage is TRBJ2-1, with TRBD2 matching over 11 bases. The CDR3 is 17 amino acids. The germline V gene encodes CDR1 ENHRY and CDR2 SYGVKD. The ends lost 3 bases at V and 4 bases at J; junction bases unmatched: 8. CDR3: CAISEPPGTSGYNEQFF. The CDR3 DNA sequence: TGTGCCATCAGTGAACCCCCAGGGACTAGCGGATACAATGAGCAGTTCTTC.

This clonotype was found a few times. The CDR3 protein is CASSIDLRVEAFF. Here the CDR3 DNA reads TGTGCCAGTAGTATAGATCTACGGGTGGAAGCTTTCTTT. The rearrangement links TRBV19 to TRBJ1-1; D remains ambiguous. The CDR3 spans 13 residues. CDR1 and CDR2 from the germline V gene are LNHDA and SQIVND (reference sequence). Trimming took 0 bases from V and 8 from J, leaving 10 bases between them.

V is TRBV6-5 and J is TRBJ2-5, with 10 nucleotides matching TRBD2. J was trimmed by 4 bases and V by 2 bases; bases with no gene match: 10. This CDR3 has 17 residues. Per germline, CDR1 MNHEY and CDR2 SVGAGI. Here the CDR3 DNA reads TGTGCCAGCAGTTACAGCTCTAGCGGGAGTCTTGGAGAGACCCAGTACTTC. It encodes CASSYSSSGSLGETQYF.

This clonotype was counted ten times or more. The V and J genes are TRBV3-1 and TRBJ2-3; a possible D gene is TRBD2 (6 bases). Germline CDR1 is LGHDT and CDR2 is YNNKEL (reference sequence). Trimming stripped 4 bases from V and 4 bases from J, with 9 bases between. The length of the CDR3 is 13 residues. The CDR3: CASSPAGPDTQYF. DNA for the CDR3: TGTGCCAGCAGCCCAGCGGGCCCAGATACGCAGTATTTT.

V is TRBV6-1 and J is TRBJ2-1, with D uncertain. This CDR3 is 16 amino acids long. CDR1 is MNHNS and CDR2 is SASEGT in the germline V gene. With 1 base removed from V and 0 bases from J, the gap between germline ends came to 10 bases. The CDR3 DNA is TGTGCCAGCAGTGAAGACTTCTCGAGCTCCTACAATGAGCAGTTCTTC. Translated, it gives CASSEDFSSSYNEQFF.

This clonotype was observed at least ten times. The chain is built from TRBV12-3 or TRBV12-4 and TRBJ2-7; no clear D. The CDR3 runs 11 residues. The V gene lost 2 bases and the J gene lost 5 bases, with 4 bases spanning the gap. The CDR3 DNA sequence: TGTGCCAGCAGTTTATATGACGAGCAGTACTTC. This encodes CASSLYDEQYF.

This clonotype has a count of ten or more. The rearrangement uses TRBV7-9 and TRBJ1-1; possible D gene TRBD1, 6 bases. CDR3 size: 12 residues. Trimming removed 4 bases at V and 7 bases at J, with 10 bases between. The germline CDR1 and CDR2 sequences are SEHNR and FQNEAQ (reference sequence). The CDR3 protein is CASSYPGVEAFF. CDR3 nucleotides: TGTGCCAGCAGCTACCCAGGGGTTGAAGCTTTCTTT.

This clonotype occurred many times. As DNA, the CDR3 is TGTGCCAGCAGTTTTGGACAGCGGTCCTACGAGCAGTACTTC. Encoded protein: CASSFGQRSYEQYF. The chain combines TRBV27 with TRBJ2-7; possibly TRBD1 for D (6 bases). The CDR3 runs to 14 residues. Trimming removed 3 bases from V and 1 base from J, with 10 bases in between. Per the germline V gene, CDR1 is MNHEY and CDR2 is SMNVEV (reference sequence).

The chain uses TRBV27 and TRBJ2-7; 9 bases line up with TRBD2. The CDR3 loop spans 11 amino acids. CDR1 MNHEY and CDR2 SMNVEV come from the germline V gene (reference sequence). Trimming removed 8 bases from V and 7 bases from J; junction bases left unmatched: 3. CDR3 nucleotides: TGTGCCAGCGGGCGGGGGGGTGAGCAGTACTTC. It yields the protein CASGRGGEQYF.

The V and J genes are TRBV6-5 and TRBJ2-2; D call uncertain. CDR3 length equals 15 residues. Per the germline V gene, CDR1 is MNHEY and CDR2 is SVGAGI. Trimming left V 2 bases short and J 4 bases short, with 11 bases between. CDR3 in amino acids: CASSYTDASTGELFF. For the CDR3, the DNA is TGTGCCAGCAGTTACACGGACGCTAGCACCGGGGAGCTGTTTTTT.

The rearrangement links TRBV5-1 to TRBJ1-5, with a possible D match to TRBD1 (5 bases). V gave up 0 bases and J gave up 5 bases, with 12 bases separating them. CDR1 is SGHRS and CDR2 is YFSETQ in the germline V gene. This CDR3 comprises 15 residues. In DNA form, the CDR3 reads TGCGCCAGCAGCTTGGAAGGGGAGTCCGATCAGCCCCAGCATTTT. Encoded protein: CASSLEGESDQPQHF.

The chain uses TRBV20-1 and TRBJ2-5; no clear D. Deletions cut 0 bases from V and 9 bases from J, with 11 bases between. This CDR3 is built from 12 residues. Germline lookup yields CDR1 DFQATT and CDR2 SNEGSKA (reference sequence). The CDR3 reads CSARDIPKAQYF. The CDR3, as DNA: TGCAGTGCTAGAGATATCCCAAAAGCCCAGTACTTC.

This clonotype has just a few counts. The chain has TRBV7-9 and TRBJ1-6; D might be TRBD1 (6 bases). Germline CDR1 SEHNR, CDR2 FQNEAQ (reference sequence). This CDR3 region has 13 residues. Trimming took off 3 bases at V and 7 bases at J, with 7 bases between the two ends. Written as DNA, the CDR3 is TGTGCCAGCAGCTTGGGGACAAATTCACCCCTCCACTTT. It yields the protein CASSLGTNSPLHF. Using reference TRBV7-9 and TRBJ1-6 for the parts outside the CDR3, the full variable domain is DTGVSQNPRHKITKRGQNVTFRCDPISEHNRLYWYRQTLGQGPEFLTYFQNEAQLEKSRLLSDRFSAERPKGSFSTLEIQRTEQGDSAMYLCASSLGTNSPLHFGNGTRLTVT.

The V and J genes are TRBV28 and TRBJ2-5, with a possible D match to TRBD1 (6 bases). Trimming took off 1 base at V and 2 bases at J, with 11 bases between the two ends. This CDR3 has 15 amino acids. Germline V gene sequence: CDR1 MDHEN, CDR2 SYDVKM. The CDR3 reads CASSLYEGVQETQYF. CDR3 in DNA: TGTGCCAGCAGTTTATATGAGGGGGTTCAAGAGACCCAGTACTTC.

The chain uses TRBV4-1 and TRBJ1-5; 7 bases map to TRBD1. The germline V gene encodes CDR1 MGHRA and CDR2 YSYEKL. Losses at the gene ends were 0 bases for V and 5 bases for J; bases not matched to a gene: 1. The CDR3 sequence is 14 residues long. The CDR3 DNA follows: TGCGCCAGCAGCCAAGAGACAGGGCATCAGCCCCAGCATTTT. Protein: CASSQETGHQPQHF.

This clonotype was counted only a few times. This chain links TRBV2 with TRBJ1-1; 9 bases agree with TRBD1. J gave up 5 bases and V 3 bases, and 4 bases lay outside the gene matches. The CDR3 runs to 14 residues. In germline, CDR1 is SNHLY, CDR2 FYNNEI. The CDR3 protein is CASSDNRGLTEAFF. The CDR3 region has the DNA TGTGCCAGCAGTGATAACAGGGGGCTTACTGAAGCTTTCTTT.

The V gene is TRBV7-8, the J gene TRBJ2-7; no clear D. Looked up from germline, CDR1 is SGHVS and CDR2 is FQNEAQ. There are 15 residues in the CDR3. The V end was cut by 2 bases, the J end by 0 bases, with 11 bases between. The CDR3 sequence is CASSLMSDPSYEQYF. The CDR3 DNA follows: TGTGCCAGCAGCTTAATGTCGGACCCCTCCTACGAGCAGTACTTC.

The table lists this clonotype with a few counts. This sequence joins TRBV6-2 or TRBV6-3 and TRBJ1-1; D gene uncertain. Germline V lookup: CDR1 MNHEY, CDR2 SVGEGT. There are 14 residues in the CDR3. V dropped 2 bases and J dropped 8 bases, with 15 bases sitting between them. Here the CDR3 reads CASSYGIATVEAFF. In nucleotides, the CDR3 is TGTGCCAGCAGTTACGGAATTGCTACGGTCGAAGCTTTCTTT.

This clonotype appeared many times. The chain couples TRBV29-1 to TRBJ1-1; no firm D call. The CDR3 consists of 12 residues. Between the trimmed V and J ends, which lost 7 bases and 0 bases, there was a span of 9 bases. Germline-derived CDR1 and CDR2 are SQVTM and ANQGSEA. This CDR3 reads CSGLLLNTEAFF. CDR3 coding DNA: TGCAGCGGCCTTCTCTTGAACACTGAAGCTTTCTTT.